A selection of T cell receptor beta chains follows, all from one sample in a study of identical twins. TCRdb re-analysed the 5' RACE reads in MiXCR, keeping a single row per CDR3 protein. The data contain a few hundred thousand distinct CDR3 sequences, approximately 8.3% of them singletons. The data also belong to a second study, concerning yellow fever vaccine responses in identical twins.

Sequencing was carried out using CD8+ T cells sorted from blood. Receptors were obtained from a woman aged 18-29 years in good health. Each CDR3 is given with its conserved first and last residue. The order of the fields is V gene, clone size, D gene, J gene, CDR3 protein, CDR3 DNA. The D gene is left open where the match is weak. Clone size is given for some rows only: seen once, a few or many times, or a class if the clone is expanded.

v_gene: TRBV12-3/TRBV12-4; abundance: NA; d_gene: NA; j_gene: TRBJ2-1; CDR3aa: CASSLTGLEQFF; CDR3nt: TGTGCCAGCAGTTTGACCGGGCTTGAGCAGTTCTTC
v_gene: TRBV12-3/TRBV12-4; abundance: many; d_gene: TRBD2; j_gene: TRBJ2-5; CDR3aa: CASSLGLGGETQYF; CDR3nt: TGTGCCAGCAGTTTGGGACTAGGAGGAGAGACCCAGTACTTC
v_gene: TRBV7-9; abundance: NA; d_gene: TRBD1; j_gene: TRBJ2-7; CDR3aa: CASSDRDSLYEQYF; CDR3nt: TGTGCCAGCAGCGACCGGGACAGCCTCTACGAGCAGTACTTC
v_gene: TRBV7-9; abundance: NA; d_gene: TRBD2; j_gene: TRBJ2-7; CDR3aa: CASSLGASGPYEQYF; CDR3nt: TGTGCCAGCAGCTTAGGAGCTAGCGGTCCCTACGAGCAGTACTTC
v_gene: TRBV4-1; abundance: few; d_gene: NA; j_gene: TRBJ2-2; CDR3aa: CASSQGWGDLLGGELFF; CDR3nt: TGCGCCAGCAGCCAAGGGTGGGGGGACTTACTTGGCGGGGAGCTGTTTTTT
v_gene: TRBV2; abundance: NA; d_gene: NA; j_gene: TRBJ1-2; CDR3aa: CASSASEDFNYGYTF; CDR3nt: TGTGCCAGCAGTGCCTCAGAAGACTTTAACTATGGCTACACCTTC
v_gene: TRBV6-2/TRBV6-3; abundance: NA; d_gene: NA; j_gene: TRBJ1-1; CDR3aa: CASRGGWTEAFF; CDR3nt: TGTGCCAGCAGGGGGGGGTGGACTGAAGCTTTCTTT
v_gene: TRBV20-1; abundance: many; d_gene: NA; j_gene: TRBJ2-7; CDR3aa: CSARGRGFYEQYF; CDR3nt: TGCAGTGCTAGGGGAAGGGGCTTCTACGAGCAGTACTTC
v_gene: TRBV12-3/TRBV12-4; abundance: NA; d_gene: NA; j_gene: TRBJ2-7; CDR3aa: CASSLSPGNEQYF; CDR3nt: TGTGCCAGCAGTTTATCGCCCGGGAACGAGCAGTACTTC
v_gene: TRBV20-1; abundance: many; d_gene: NA; j_gene: TRBJ2-7; CDR3aa: CSASNLLGGYEQYF; CDR3nt: TGCAGTGCTAGCAATCTGCTGGGCGGGTACGAGCAGTACTTC
v_gene: TRBV6-5; abundance: few; d_gene: NA; j_gene: TRBJ1-1; CDR3aa: CASSWREGNTEAFF; CDR3nt: TGTGCCAGCAGTTGGCGGGAGGGGAACACTGAAGCTTTCTTT
v_gene: TRBV7-2; abundance: NA; d_gene: NA; j_gene: TRBJ2-2; CDR3aa: CASSSSWDTGELFF; CDR3nt: TGTGCCAGCAGCTCTAGTTGGGACACCGGGGAGCTGTTTTTT
v_gene: TRBV12-3/TRBV12-4; abundance: many; d_gene: TRBD1; j_gene: TRBJ1-4; CDR3aa: CASSGTGVEKLFF; CDR3nt: TGTGCCAGCAGCGGGACAGGGGTGGAAAAACTGTTTTTT
v_gene: TRBV27; abundance: NA; d_gene: NA; j_gene: TRBJ2-7; CDR3aa: CASSLSQGIEQYF; CDR3nt: TGTGCCAGCAGTTTATCACAGGGTATCGAGCAGTACTTC
v_gene: TRBV7-9; abundance: NA; d_gene: TRBD1; j_gene: TRBJ2-1; CDR3aa: CASSFRGQVNEQFF; CDR3nt: TGTGCCAGCAGCTTCAGGGGGCAGGTCAATGAGCAGTTCTTC
v_gene: TRBV13; abundance: NA; d_gene: NA; j_gene: TRBJ2-1; CDR3aa: CASSPRGDYEQFF; CDR3nt: TGTGCCAGCAGCCCCCGTGGAGACTATGAGCAGTTCTTC
v_gene: TRBV5-1; abundance: many; d_gene: NA; j_gene: TRBJ2-1; CDR3aa: CASSLGFEQFF; CDR3nt: TGCGCCAGCAGCCTGGGCTTTGAGCAGTTCTTC
v_gene: TRBV14; abundance: NA; d_gene: NA; j_gene: TRBJ2-7; CDR3aa: CASSLDRTHYEQYF; CDR3nt: TGTGCCAGCAGCTTAGACAGGACACACTACGAGCAGTACTTC
v_gene: TRBV13; abundance: NA; d_gene: TRBD1; j_gene: TRBJ2-4; CDR3aa: CASSLGTGTAKNIQYF; CDR3nt: TGTGCCAGCAGCTTAGGGACAGGGACGGCCAAAAACATTCAGTACTTC
v_gene: TRBV23-1; abundance: NA; d_gene: NA; j_gene: TRBJ1-5; CDR3aa: CASSQSPRDSNQPQHF; CDR3nt: TGCGCCAGCAGTCAATCGCCCCGAGATAGCAATCAGCCCCAGCATTTT
v_gene: TRBV9; abundance: NA; d_gene: NA; j_gene: TRBJ2-5; CDR3aa: CASSVEASAQETQYF; CDR3nt: TGTGCCAGCAGCGTAGAGGCTAGCGCCCAAGAGACCCAGTACTTC
v_gene: TRBV28; abundance: few; d_gene: NA; j_gene: TRBJ2-5; CDR3aa: CASSTLTKETQYF; CDR3nt: TGTGCCAGCAGTACATTGACCAAAGAGACCCAGTACTTC
v_gene: TRBV20-1; abundance: NA; d_gene: TRBD2; j_gene: TRBJ2-5; CDR3aa: CSARDMGLAETYQETQYF; CDR3nt: TGCAGTGCTAGAGATATGGGGCTAGCGGAGACGTACCAAGAGACCCAGTACTTC
v_gene: TRBV21-1; abundance: NA; d_gene: NA; j_gene: TRBJ2-6; CDR3aa: CASSKVGTRGGANVLTF; CDR3nt: TGTGCCAGCAGCAAAGTGGGGACCCGAGGTGGGGCCAACGTCCTGACTTTC
v_gene: TRBV29-1; abundance: many; d_gene: TRBD2; j_gene: TRBJ2-3; CDR3aa: CSVDGLSGDSTDTQYF; CDR3nt: TGCAGCGTTGACGGACTAAGCGGGGATAGCACAGATACGCAGTATTTT
v_gene: TRBV27; abundance: NA; d_gene: NA; j_gene: TRBJ2-1; CDR3aa: CASSELMDYNEQFF; CDR3nt: TGTGCCAGCAGCGAGCTGATGGATTACAATGAGCAGTTCTTC
v_gene: TRBV12-3/TRBV12-4; abundance: many; d_gene: NA; j_gene: TRBJ2-5; CDR3aa: CASSLLGHNQETQYF; CDR3nt: TGTGCCAGCAGCCTACTAGGGCATAACCAAGAGACCCAGTACTTC
v_gene: TRBV7-9; abundance: many; d_gene: TRBD2; j_gene: TRBJ2-1; CDR3aa: CATISTLAGPYNEQFF; CDR3nt: TGTGCCACCATTAGTACTCTAGCGGGGCCCTACAATGAGCAGTTCTTC
v_gene: TRBV12-3/TRBV12-4; abundance: many; d_gene: NA; j_gene: TRBJ2-1; CDR3aa: CASTPDQREAYNEQFF; CDR3nt: TGTGCCAGCACCCCCGACCAGCGCGAGGCCTACAATGAGCAGTTCTTC
v_gene: TRBV29-1; abundance: NA; d_gene: NA; j_gene: TRBJ2-5; CDR3aa: CSVEDWDKREGGQETQYF; CDR3nt: TGCAGCGTTGAAGATTGGGACAAAAGGGAGGGGGGACAAGAGACCCAGTACTTC
v_gene: TRBV4-3; abundance: NA; d_gene: TRBD1; j_gene: TRBJ2-1; CDR3aa: CASSQELVRQGTYNEQFF; CDR3nt: TGCGCCAGCAGCCAAGAACTAGTCCGACAGGGCACCTACAATGAGCAGTTCTTC
v_gene: TRBV9; abundance: many; d_gene: NA; j_gene: TRBJ1-6; CDR3aa: CASSVREGRNSPLHF; CDR3nt: TGTGCCAGCAGCGTCAGGGAGGGGAGGAATTCACCCCTCCACTTT
v_gene: TRBV29-1; abundance: many; d_gene: TRBD2; j_gene: TRBJ2-1; CDR3aa: CSAFGTSGTSYNEQFF; CDR3nt: TGCAGCGCCTTCGGGACTAGCGGGACCTCCTACAATGAGCAGTTCTTC
v_gene: TRBV20-1; abundance: few; d_gene: TRBD2; j_gene: TRBJ2-3; CDR3aa: CSARPRRGASGRADTQYF; CDR3nt: TGCAGTGCTAGACCCCGTAGAGGGGCTAGCGGGAGGGCAGATACGCAGTATTTT
v_gene: TRBV28; abundance: few; d_gene: TRBD1; j_gene: TRBJ2-7; CDR3aa: CASSPRTGLAYEQYF; CDR3nt: TGTGCCAGCAGTCCCCGGACAGGGTTAGCCTACGAGCAGTACTTC
v_gene: TRBV6-5; abundance: many; d_gene: NA; j_gene: TRBJ2-3; CDR3aa: CASSYGLQDPADTQYF; CDR3nt: TGTGCCAGCAGTTACGGCTTACAGGATCCCGCAGATACGCAGTATTTT
v_gene: TRBV6-2/TRBV6-3; abundance: NA; d_gene: NA; j_gene: TRBJ2-7; CDR3aa: CASREHNEQYF; CDR3nt: TGTGCCAGCAGGGAGCATAACGAGCAGTACTTC
v_gene: TRBV27; abundance: NA; d_gene: TRBD1; j_gene: TRBJ2-1; CDR3aa: CASSLDRGAYNEQFF; CDR3nt: TGTGCCAGCAGTTTAGACAGGGGGGCTTACAATGAGCAGTTCTTC
v_gene: TRBV5-1; abundance: few; d_gene: NA; j_gene: TRBJ1-1; CDR3aa: CASSLDQTTEAFF; CDR3nt: TGCGCCAGCAGCTTGGATCAGACCACTGAAGCTTTCTTT
v_gene: TRBV7-9; abundance: many; d_gene: NA; j_gene: TRBJ1-5; CDR3aa: CASSLAGANQPQHF; CDR3nt: TGTGCCAGCAGCTTAGCAGGGGCCAATCAGCCCCAGCATTTT